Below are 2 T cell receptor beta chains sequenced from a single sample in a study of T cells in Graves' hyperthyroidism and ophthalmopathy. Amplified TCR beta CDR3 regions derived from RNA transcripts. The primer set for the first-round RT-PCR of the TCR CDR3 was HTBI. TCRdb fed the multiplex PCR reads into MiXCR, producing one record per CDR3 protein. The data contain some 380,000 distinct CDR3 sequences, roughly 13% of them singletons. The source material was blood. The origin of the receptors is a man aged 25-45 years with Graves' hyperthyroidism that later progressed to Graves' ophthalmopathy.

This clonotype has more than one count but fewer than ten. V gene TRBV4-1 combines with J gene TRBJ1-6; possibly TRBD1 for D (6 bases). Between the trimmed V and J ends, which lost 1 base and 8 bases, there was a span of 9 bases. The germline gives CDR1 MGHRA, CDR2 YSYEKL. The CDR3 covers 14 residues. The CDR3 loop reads CASSQGTAYSPLHF. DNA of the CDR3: TGCGCCAGCAGCCAAGGGACAGCTTATTCACCCCTCCACTTT.

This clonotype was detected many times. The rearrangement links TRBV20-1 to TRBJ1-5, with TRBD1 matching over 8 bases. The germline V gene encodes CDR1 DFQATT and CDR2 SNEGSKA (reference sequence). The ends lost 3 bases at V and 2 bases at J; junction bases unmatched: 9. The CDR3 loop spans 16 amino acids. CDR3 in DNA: TGCAGTGCTAGCCCCGGGACAGGTTCTGGCAATCAGCCCCAGCATTTT. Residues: CSASPGTGSGNQPQHF.